This T cell receptor (beta chain) was sequenced during a study of T cells expressing NK-cell markers. Study background: Obtained from sorted CD3+CD56+NKG2C+, CD3+CD56+NKG2C- and CD3+CD56-NKG2C+ T cells were the TCR beta repertoires.

Points from the study as a whole: In a handful of donors, dominant clonotypes made up roughly 28.3-65% of CD3+CD56-NKG2C+ cells. The study found dominant NKG2C+ clonotypes at roughly 1.0-7.0% of CD8+ T cells in over 5 donors.

For TCR beta, cDNA was produced by 5'RACE template switching with UMIs. TCRdb reanalyzed the 5' RACE reads and collapses them to one entry per CDR3 protein, without DNA. The sample data list a few hundred thousand distinct CDR3 sequences. A remark on this clonotype: No antigen is known for it.

The TCR originated in a man between 18 and 69 years old in good health. The sequencing input was blood T cells: a sorted CD56 or NKG2C T cell subset, CD4+ or CD8+ T cells, or bulk PBMC T cells (not recorded which).

This CDR3 reads CASSGGTLVPGELFF. This chain joins TRBV5-1 and TRBJ2-2; as DNA is missing, the TRBD1 call by TCRdb cannot be tested. CDR1 is SGHRS and CDR2 is YFSETQ in the germline V gene. CDR3 size: 15 residues.